The 21 T cell receptor beta chains in this list originate from one sample, sequenced in a study of cytomegalovirus exposure and HLA in healthy donors (dated by TCRdb to 2016 to 2017). Receptor amplification or capture employed the immunoSEQ multiplex PCR assay. For the multiplex PCR, a mixture combining 60 forward primers for TCR Vbeta segments and 13 reverse primers for TCR Jbeta segments was used. The clones in this table, taken by TCRdb from immuneACCESS, are in-frame only. Not every clone is retained; where verified, under half of the shortfall comes from an unresolved V gene, and the cause of the rest is unknown. The sample table shows 200,000 or so clones, and approximately 87% are seen once. The biggest ten clones account for about 1.2% of the sample. Material for sequencing was PBMCs. Receptors were obtained from a man aged 25 to 45 in good health and CMV-seronegative.

This chain connects TRBV28 to TRBJ2-1; D gene unclear. Per the germline V gene, CDR1 is MDHEN and CDR2 is SYDVKM. Trimming took 10 bases from V and 8 from J, leaving 18 bases between them. The CDR3 extends over 13 amino acids. CDR3 bases: TGTGCCACCCCTTCAGAAGACGGAGATGAGCAGTTCTTC. It specifies CATPSEDGDEQFF.

A single count supports this clone. This rearrangement joins TRBV28 to TRBJ1-2; TRBD1 might be the D (5 bases). The V and J ends lost 7 bases and 2 bases respectively, with 14 bases between them. This CDR3 is 14 amino acids long. In germline, CDR1 is MDHEN, CDR2 SYDVKM. CDR3 sequence (DNA): TGTGCCAGCATGTCCCAACAGGTGAACTATGGCTACACCTTC. Protein sequence: CASMSQQVNYGYTF.

The chain joins TRBV15 to TRBJ2-7; 7 bases match TRBD2. V dropped 0 bases and J dropped 2; count of bases not matched to a gene: 10. This CDR3 has 17 amino acids. The germline V gene encodes CDR1 LNHNV and CDR2 YYDKDF (reference sequence). The CDR3 here is CATSRDSERGPPYEQYF. As DNA, the CDR3 is TGTGCCACCAGCAGAGATTCAGAGCGGGGTCCTCCCTACGAGCAGTACTTC.

The chain employs TRBV4-1 and TRBJ1-2, with D possibly matching TRBD1 (5 bases). V was cut by 0 bases and J by 3 bases, with 8 bases left in between. Germline CDR1 MGHRA, CDR2 YSYEKL. The CDR3 has 14 residues. The CDR3 sequence: CASSQEQGDYGYTF. CDR3 sequence (DNA): TGCGCCAGCAGCCAAGAGCAAGGGGACTATGGCTACACCTTC.

This chain connects TRBV5-1 to TRBJ2-5, with D perhaps TRBD2 (6 bases). Germline V gene sequence: CDR1 SGHRS, CDR2 YFSETQ. There are 16 residues in the CDR3. Trimming shortened V by 4 bases and J by 0 bases, and 16 bases separated the two germline ends. The CDR3 bases are TGCGCCAGCAGCCTGACAGAGGGAGGCTACCAAGAGACCCAGTACTTC. It is translated as CASSLTEGGYQETQYF.

The chain uses TRBV19 and TRBJ2-7, with 9 bases lining up with TRBD1. In germline, CDR1 is LNHDA, CDR2 SQIVND (reference sequence). The length of the CDR3 is 15 residues. V lost 6 bases to trimming and J lost 1 base; unmatched junction nucleotides: 7. This CDR3 is CASSKDRGGSYEQYF. CDR3 bases: TGTGCCAGTAGCAAGGACAGGGGTGGATCCTACGAGCAGTACTTC. The full variable domain, rest sourced from reference TRBV19 and TRBJ2-7, is DGGITQSPKYLFRKEGQNVTLSCEQNLNHDAMYWYRQDPGQGLRLIYYSQIVNDFQKGDIAEGYSVSREKKESFPLTVTSAQKNPTAFYLCASSKDRGGSYEQYFGPGTRLTVT.

The chain couples TRBV15 to TRBJ1-5, with 7 bases fitting TRBD1. The ends lost 2 bases at V and 3 bases at J; junction bases unmatched: 4. This CDR3 contains 15 residues. Germline lookup yields CDR1 LNHNV and CDR2 YYDKDF (reference sequence). CDR3 coding DNA: TGTGCCACCAGCAGATCTACAGGGGACAATCAGCCCCAGCATTTT. Its protein is CATSRSTGDNQPQHF.

The chain has TRBV5-1 and TRBJ1-6, with a tentative D call TRBD1 (6 bases). The CDR3 length is 15 residues. From germline, CDR1 is SGHRS and CDR2 YFSETQ. V lost 2 bases, J lost 8 bases, and 14 bases lay in between. In DNA form, the CDR3 reads TGCGCCAGCAGCTTAACCGACAGGAGAGATTCACCCCTCCACTTT. This gives the protein CASSLTDRRDSPLHF.

The chain employs TRBV27 and TRBJ2-1, with D uncertain. CDR1 is MNHEY, CDR2 SMNVEV, per germline (reference sequence). The CDR3 runs to 15 residues. The V end lost 2 bases, the J end lost 0 bases, and 8 bases lay between the germline ends. CDR3 nucleotide sequence: TGTGCCAGCAGTTTAGTTACAAGCTCCTACAATGAGCAGTTCTTC. Amino acid sequence: CASSLVTSSYNEQFF.

The chain recombines TRBV4-1 with TRBJ2-5; TRBD1 is a possible D gene (8 bases). The last part of the DNA fits TRBJ2-7 better; the J call may be wrong. This CDR3 spans 16 amino acids. Germline V gene data show CDR1 as MGHRA and CDR2 as YSYEKL. CDR3 sequence: CASSQYTGGASYEQYF. The CDR3 coding sequence is TGCGCCAGCAGCCAATACACAGGGGGGGCCTCCTACGAGCAGTACTTC.

This clone appeared once. The V and J genes are TRBV27 and TRBJ2-7; 7 bases fit TRBD1. V gave up 5 bases and J gave up 5 bases; unmatched junction bases: 12. The CDR3 has 15 residues. The germline V gene encodes CDR1 MNHEY and CDR2 SMNVEV (reference sequence). This CDR3 reads CASSKRRVDRDEQYF. The CDR3, as DNA: TGTGCCAGCAGTAAGCGACGGGTTGACAGGGACGAGCAGTACTTC.

As concerns this clone: The junction and the germline gene differ at one end; a read error may be behind it. V gene TRBV28 combines with J gene TRBJ2-4, with 13 nucleotides matching TRBD2. The germline V gene has CDR1 MDHEN and CDR2 SYDVKM. This CDR3 is built from 16 residues. The CDR3 nucleotides read TGTGCCAGCAGCTCCGGACTAGCGGGAGCCAAAAACAGTCAGTACTTC. Its translation: CASSSGLAGAKNSQYF.

The chain uses TRBV4-2 and TRBJ2-3; 16 positions agree with TRBD2. CDR3 length: 19 amino acids. With V trimmed by 4 bases and J by 6 bases, 13 bases remained unmatched. The germline V gene has CDR1 LGHNA and CDR2 YNFKEQ. CDR3 nucleotides: TGTGCCAGCAGCCCACTTACCGGGACTAGCGGGGGGGCCGAGGATACGCAGTATTTT. Translated: CASSPLTGTSGGAEDTQYF.

The J gene is TRBJ2-5, the V gene TRBV10-3; 7 bases are shared with TRBD2. Per the germline V gene, CDR1 is ENHRY and CDR2 is SYGVKD. The CDR3 is made up of 13 amino acids. The ends lost 5 bases at V and 2 bases at J; junction bases unmatched: 2. Here the CDR3 DNA reads TGTGCCATCAGTCGGACTAGTCAAGAGACCCAGTACTTC. It codes for CAISRTSQETQYF.

J is TRBJ1-1 and V is TRBV2; D unresolved. This CDR3 is built from 12 residues. Per the germline V gene, CDR1 is SNHLY and CDR2 is FYNNEI. Between the trimmed V and J ends, which lost 4 bases and 7 bases, there was a span of 10 bases. The CDR3 protein is CASSGGGLEAFF. CDR3 bases: TGTGCCAGCAGTGGGGGAGGTCTTGAAGCTTTCTTT.

The chain employs TRBV28 and TRBJ2-7; 10 nucleotides match TRBD1. This CDR3 is built from 14 residues. V lost 2 bases, J lost 4 bases, and 2 bases stayed unmatched. Looked up from germline, CDR1 is MDHEN and CDR2 is SYDVKM. CDR3 in DNA: TGTGCCAGCAGTTTAGGACAGGGGGTATACGAGCAGTACTTC. Translation: CASSLGQGVYEQYF.

This sequence joins TRBV27 and TRBJ1-5; D perhaps matches TRBD1 (6 bases). CDR1 MNHEY and CDR2 SMNVEV come from the germline V gene (reference sequence). V gave up 5 bases and J gave up 4 bases, with 12 bases separating them. There are 14 residues in the CDR3. For the CDR3, the DNA is TGTGCCAGCAGTGAATCGGGACAAAATCAGCCCCAGCATTTT. It encodes CASSESGQNQPQHF.

About this clone: The junction does not match germline at one end; this may be a read error. V usage is TRBV7-9 and J usage is TRBJ1-6, with 8 bases that match TRBD1. This CDR3 is 18 amino acids long. Germline loops: CDR1 SEHNR, CDR2 FQNEAQ (reference sequence). The CDR3 DNA reads TGTTCCAGCAGCTCGAATCGGGACAGGTGGCTTTTGGATTCACCCCTCCACTTT. Translation: CSSSSNRDRWLLDSPLHF. Full variable domain (missing parts from reference TRBV7-9 and TRBJ1-6): DTGVSQNPRHKITKRGQNVTFRCDPISEHNRLYWYRQTLGQGPEFLTYFQNEAQLEKSRLLSDRFSAERPKGSFSTLEIQRTEQGDSAMYLCSSSSNRDRWLLDSPLHFGNGTRLTVT.

Regarding this clone: The same CDR3 can be traced to other DNA sequences in this sample. The V and J genes are TRBV18 and TRBJ1-2; 9 bases are a match to TRBD1. The CDR3 loop spans 14 amino acids. The V segment lost 3 bases and the J segment 1 base; nucleotides outside the gene matches: 0. From germline, CDR1 is KGHSH and CDR2 LQKENI. CDR3 bases: TGTGCCAGCTCACCGGGACAGGGTAACTATGGCTACACCTTC. This translates into CASSPGQGNYGYTF.

Here the CDR3 reads CASSYGRGGNEQFF. DNA for the CDR3: TGTGCCAGCAGTTACGGCAGGGGCGGGAATGAGCAGTTCTTC. This chain connects TRBV6-5 to TRBJ2-1, with D possibly being TRBD1 (6 bases). The V and J ends lost 2 bases and 7 bases respectively, with 12 bases between them. Germline V lookup: CDR1 MNHEY, CDR2 SVGAGI. The CDR3 is 14 amino acids.

This chain joins TRBV18 and TRBJ1-5, with D perhaps matching TRBD1 (5 bases). Germline CDR1 reads KGHSH; CDR2 reads LQKENI. This CDR3 has 14 residues. Trimming took 3 bases from V and 3 from J, leaving 9 bases between them. CDR3 in DNA: TGTGCCAGCTCACCGGACAAAATCAATCAGCCCCAGCATTTT. This translates into CASSPDKINQPQHF. Using reference TRBV18 and TRBJ1-5 for the parts outside the CDR3, the full variable domain is NAGVMQNPRHLVRRRGQEARLRCSPMKGHSHVYWYRQLPEEGLKFMVYLQKENIIDESGMPKERFSAEFPKEGPSILRIQQVVRGDSAAYFCASSPDKINQPQHFGDGTRLSIL.